What follows are 26 T cell receptor beta chains derived from one specimen sequenced in a study of human T cells and chemical hapten exposure. Regarding time point: pre-sensitization, week 0. As for treatment: therapeutic diphenylcyclopropenone sensitization with weekly scalp DPC. TCRdb analysed the RACE reads with MiXCR anew, one entry per CDR3 protein. The sample records roughly 100,000 distinct CDR3 sequences, around 12% being singletons. The input for sequencing was whole blood, taken in connection with sensitization to the hapten diphenylcyclopropenone (DPC). These receptors all come from a woman aged 45 to 65 with alopecia areata. Some clones in this sample may be carry-over from other donors' samples.

This chain connects TRBV27 to TRBJ2-7; a weak D match, TRBD2 (6 bases). V gave up 5 bases and J gave up 3 bases, with 26 bases separating them. This CDR3 spans 18 amino acids. The V gene's germline CDR1 is MNHEY and CDR2 SMNVEV (reference sequence). CDR3 region: CASSPVRTEASALYEQYF. The CDR3 region has the DNA TGTGCCAGCAGTCCCGTCCGCACCGAGGCTAGCGCACTCTACGAGCAGTACTTC.

The chain is built from TRBV12-3 or TRBV12-4 and TRBJ2-3; D may correspond to TRBD1 or TRBD2 (6 bases each). Trimming left V 6 bases short and J 5 bases short, with 12 bases between. The length of the CDR3 is 13 residues. CDR3 in DNA: TGTGCCAGCAGACCACAGGGAGGAGATACGCAGTATTTT. This codes for CASRPQGGDTQYF.

This clonotype was observed a few times. This chain uses TRBV7-9 with TRBJ2-1, with 9 bases matching TRBD1. Germline V gene lookup returns CDR1 SEHNR and CDR2 FQNEAQ (reference sequence). CDR3 length equals 15 residues. Germline trimming cut 3 bases from V and 4 bases from J; bases unmatched to any gene: 4. CDR3 nucleotide sequence: TGTGCCAGCAGCTTGAGGACAGGGGCGTACAATGAGCAGTTCTTC. This codes for CASSLRTGAYNEQFF. Variable domain in full (rest from reference TRBV7-9 and TRBJ2-1): DTGVSQNPRHKITKRGQNVTFRCDPISEHNRLYWYRQTLGQGPEFLTYFQNEAQLEKSRLLSDRFSAERPKGSFSTLEIQRTEQGDSAMYLCASSLRTGAYNEQFFGPGTRLTVL.

This clonotype was counted ten times or more. The chain recombines TRBV9 with TRBJ2-3; D might be TRBD2 (5 bases). Trimming left V 1 base short and J 0 bases short, with 9 bases between. This CDR3 region has 15 residues. Germline V CDR1 and CDR2: SGDLS, YYNGEE. Written as DNA, the CDR3 is TGTGCCAGCAGCGTATGGGAGCTTAGCACAGATACGCAGTATTTT. Residues: CASSVWELSTDTQYF.

J is TRBJ1-1 and V is TRBV6-2 or TRBV6-3, with 9 bases aligning to TRBD1. The V and J ends lost 2 bases and 11 bases, in that order; junction bases with no gene match: 3. Looked up from germline, CDR1 is MNHEY and CDR2 is SVGEGT. This CDR3 has 12 residues. The CDR3 loop reads CASSYGDRAAFF. The DNA of the CDR3 is TGTGCCAGCAGTTACGGGGACAGGGCCGCTTTCTTT.

In its sample, this clonotype was seen a few times. The CDR3 DNA reads as TGCAGCGTCGGCCAGCGGTTGGCGACAGATACGCAGTATTTT. Amino acids: CSVGQRLATDTQYF. This chain uses TRBV29-1 with TRBJ2-3, with D possibly matching TRBD2 (5 bases). Trimming shortened V by 6 bases and J by 3 bases, and 16 bases separated the two germline ends. There are 14 residues in the CDR3. Germline V lookup: CDR1 SQVTM, CDR2 ANQGSEA.

This clonotype turned up a few times. V and J are TRBV14 and TRBJ1-3; weak D call: TRBD1 (5 bases). Germline loops: CDR1 SGHDN, CDR2 FVKESK. The CDR3 covers 14 residues. Trimming cost V 4 bases and J 0 bases, with 7 bases left between them. The CDR3 is CASSRDYSGNTIYF. CDR3 DNA sequence: TGTGCCAGCAGCCGGGACTACTCTGGAAACACCATATATTTT.

Many counts were recorded for this clonotype. This chain joins TRBV5-1 and TRBJ2-7, with D perhaps matching TRBD2 (6 bases). Per germline, CDR1 SGHRS and CDR2 YFSETQ. V was shortened by 2 bases and J by 2 bases, with 11 bases between the two germline ends. The CDR3 is 14 residues long. The chain's CDR3 is CASSLELAAYEQYF. CDR3 DNA sequence: TGCGCCAGCAGCTTAGAACTAGCCGCCTACGAGCAGTACTTC.

The chain recombines TRBV5-1 with TRBJ2-3, with D maybe TRBD1 (6 bases). The CDR3 totals 15 residues. V lost 4 bases to trimming and J lost 3 bases, with 15 bases between them. CDR1 is SGHRS and CDR2 is YFSETQ in the germline V gene. As DNA, the CDR3 is TGCGCCAGCAGCCAAATACAGGGTTTGACAGATACGCAGTATTTT. Its translation: CASSQIQGLTDTQYF.

This clonotype was picked up a small number of times. V is TRBV12-3 or TRBV12-4 and J is TRBJ2-2; no clear D gene. With 7 bases removed from V and 0 bases from J, the gap between germline ends came to 15 bases. The CDR3 contains 16 residues. CDR3 sequence: CASTLTGVANTGELFF. The CDR3 DNA follows: TGTGCCAGCACCTTGACGGGTGTAGCGAACACCGGGGAGCTGTTTTTT.

This clonotype was observed at least ten times. The chain couples TRBV10-3 to TRBJ2-1, with 15 bases lining up with TRBD2. Germline CDR1 and CDR2: ENHRY and SYGVKD. Germline trimming cut 2 bases from V and 10 bases from J; bases unmatched to any gene: 6. CDR3 size: 16 residues. CDR3 sequence: CAISEPGLAGGREQFF. CDR3 nucleotide sequence: TGTGCCATCAGTGAGCCGGGACTAGCGGGAGGCCGGGAGCAGTTCTTC.

This clonotype was detected only a few times. This chain links TRBV4-2 with TRBJ2-1; TRBD2 aligns across 10 bases. The length of the CDR3 is 16 residues. The ends lost 0 bases at V and 7 bases at J; junction bases unmatched: 6. CDR1 LGHNA and CDR2 YNFKEQ come from the germline V gene. The chain's CDR3 is CASSQDPAGGGNEQFF. For the CDR3, the DNA is TGTGCCAGCAGCCAAGACCCAGCGGGAGGGGGAAATGAGCAGTTCTTC.

The sample holds a few counts of this clonotype. This chain joins TRBV11-1 and TRBJ2-1; weak D call: TRBD2 (6 bases). The CDR3 is 13 residues long. With 4 bases removed from V and 9 bases from J, the gap between germline ends came to 13 bases. Germline V gene lookup returns CDR1 SGHAT and CDR2 FQDESV (reference sequence). The CDR3 DNA reads TGTGCCAGCAGCTGGACTAACGAGGGTGAGCAGTTCTTC. It specifies CASSWTNEGEQFF. Full variable domain (rest looked up from reference TRBV11-1 and TRBJ2-1): EAEVAQSPRYKITEKSQAVAFWCDPISGHATLYWYRQILGQGPELLVQFQDESVVDDSQLPKDRFSAERLKGVDSTLKIQPAELGDSAMYLCASSWTNEGEQFFGPGTRLTVL.

This chain connects TRBV4-3 to TRBJ2-3; TRBD2 agrees at 12 bases. The CDR3 runs 16 residues. Germline-derived CDR1 and CDR2 are LGHNA and YSLEER. The V segment lost 3 bases and the J segment 6 bases; nucleotides outside the gene matches: 7. The CDR3: CASSHVLAGGPDTQYF. The DNA for the CDR3 is TGCGCCAGCAGCCACGTACTAGCGGGGGGCCCGGATACGCAGTATTTT.

The DNA for the CDR3 is TGTGCCAGCAGCCTGGGACAGGGGACCAATGAGCAGTTCTTC. Encoded protein: CASSLGQGTNEQFF. The chain uses TRBV6-5 and TRBJ2-1; TRBD1 matches at 10 bases. This CDR3 is built from 14 residues. Germline V gene lookup returns CDR1 MNHEY and CDR2 SVGAGI. After removal of 6 bases from V and 6 bases from J, the junction contained 5 bases not matched to a gene.

In its sample, this clonotype was seen a few times. The chain employs TRBV12-3 or TRBV12-4 and TRBJ2-3, with 10 bases lining up with TRBD1. Trimming took 4 bases from V and 5 from J; bases not matched to a gene: 3. This CDR3 spans 14 amino acids. CDR3 DNA: TGTGCCAGCAGTTGGGACAGGGGAAGAGATACGCAGTATTTT. Its protein product is CASSWDRGRDTQYF.

This clonotype was counted a few times. The chain carries TRBV5-1 and TRBJ1-1; 7 bases line up with TRBD1. Per germline, CDR1 SGHRS and CDR2 YFSETQ. V was pared by 2 bases and J by 4 bases, with 2 bases of the junction left unmatched. This CDR3 comprises 13 residues. This CDR3 is CASSFRGGTEAFF. In DNA form, the CDR3 reads TGCGCCAGCAGCTTCAGGGGGGGCACTGAAGCTTTCTTT.

This clonotype has more than one count but fewer than ten. The V call is TRBV7-9, the J call TRBJ2-1, with TRBD1 identical over 9 bases. Germline V gene sequence: CDR1 SEHNR, CDR2 FQNEAQ (reference sequence). This CDR3 region has 15 residues. The ends lost 4 bases at V and 10 bases at J; junction bases unmatched: 11. Written as DNA, the CDR3 is TGTGCCAGCAGCTCCGGACAGGGGATTATTGAGGAGCAGTTCTTC. Residues: CASSSGQGIIEEQFF.

In this sample, this clonotype turned up a few times. The chain combines TRBV12-3 or TRBV12-4 with TRBJ1-1; no reliable D call. This CDR3 has 13 residues. Trimming took 6 bases from V and 1 from J, leaving 9 bases between them. This CDR3 reads CASRSRQNTEAFF. DNA for the CDR3: TGTGCCAGCAGGTCCCGCCAGAACACTGAAGCTTTCTTT.

The table lists this clonotype with a count of one. This may stem from a read error, because a much larger clone lies one nucleotide away. This sequence joins TRBV18 and TRBJ1-1, with D tentatively TRBD1 (6 bases). The CDR3 extends over 15 amino acids. Trimming removed 4 bases at V and 2 bases at J, with 14 bases between. Per the germline V gene, CDR1 is KGHSH and CDR2 is LQKENI. The CDR3 spells CASSHMTGPNTEAFF. The CDR3 DNA reads TGTGCCAGCTCACATATGACAGGTCCAAACACTGAAGCTTTCTTT.

The rearrangement uses TRBV4-3 and TRBJ2-7, with D perhaps matching TRBD1 or TRBD2 (5 bases each). The length of the CDR3 is 14 residues. V lost 0 bases and J 2 bases, leaving 8 bases between the germline ends. The germline V gene has CDR1 LGHNA and CDR2 YSLEER. CDR3 residues: CASSQDWGTYEQYF. The CDR3 bases are TGCGCCAGCAGCCAAGATTGGGGGACCTACGAGCAGTACTTC.

This clonotype has ten or more counts. In DNA, the CDR3 is TGTGCCAGCAGCTCTGGACCCGGGACGGGGGAAAAACTGTTTTTT. Protein sequence: CASSSGPGTGEKLFF. The V call is TRBV7-2, the J call TRBJ1-4, with TRBD1 as a possible D gene (5 bases). V lost 4 bases and J lost 8, with 17 bases in between. Germline V gene sequence: CDR1 SGHTA, CDR2 FQGNSA. The CDR3 runs to 15 residues.

The table lists this clonotype with many counts. The gene calls are TRBV28 and TRBJ2-5, with D perhaps TRBD1 or TRBD2 (5 bases each). Germline V gives CDR1 MDHEN, CDR2 SYDVKM. The CDR3 contains 12 residues. The V gene lost 4 bases and the J gene lost 4 bases, with 7 bases spanning the gap. The CDR3 coding sequence is TGTGCCAGCAGTTCTGGGGGAGAGACCCAGTACTTC. Residues: CASSSGGETQYF.

This clonotype was observed at least ten times. The rearrangement links TRBV7-2 to TRBJ2-1, with unresolved D. The CDR3 spans 14 residues. CDR1 and CDR2 from the germline V gene are SGHTA and FQGNSA. V was cut by 2 bases and J by 0 bases, with 5 bases left in between. CDR3 residues: CASSLPSSYNEQFF. The CDR3, as DNA: TGTGCCAGCAGCTTACCGAGCTCCTACAATGAGCAGTTCTTC. Variable domain in full (rest from reference TRBV7-2 and TRBJ2-1): GAGVSQSPSNKVTEKGKDVELRCDPISGHTALYWYRQSLGQGLEFLIYFQGNSAPDKSGLPSDRFSAERTGGSVSTLTIQRTQQEDSAVYLCASSLPSSYNEQFFGPGTRLTVL.

This clonotype was counted a few times. The genes are TRBV7-2 and TRBJ2-4; no clear D gene. CDR3 length: 15 amino acids. Trimming stripped 5 bases from V and 0 bases from J, with 11 bases between. CDR1 and CDR2 from the germline V gene are SGHTA and FQGNSA. The CDR3, as DNA: TGTGCCAGCAGCCGACCAGATTTAGCCAAAAACATTCAGTACTTC. Residues: CASSRPDLAKNIQYF. Drawing the rest from reference TRBV7-2 and TRBJ2-4, the complete variable domain is GAGVSQSPSNKVTEKGKDVELRCDPISGHTALYWYRQSLGQGLEFLIYFQGNSAPDKSGLPSDRFSAERTGGSVSTLTIQRTQQEDSAVYLCASSRPDLAKNIQYFGAGTRLSVL.

This clonotype was recorded a few times. The rearrangement links TRBV6-1 to TRBJ2-1; D not certain. The CDR3 is 14 amino acids. Germline loops: CDR1 MNHNS, CDR2 SASEGT. Trimming took off 0 bases at V and 8 bases at J, with 11 bases between the two ends. CDR3 protein: CASSEARAADEQFF. CDR3 coding DNA: TGTGCCAGCAGTGAAGCCCGGGCGGCGGATGAGCAGTTCTTC.